Sequencing of this T cell receptor (beta chain) was carried out in a study of beta chain features in type 1 diabetes. Notes on this clone: Its antigen is currently unknown.

Broader study findings: More deletions and fewer insertions at VDJ junctions were seen in type 1 diabetes patients. Shorter TCRB CDR3s, moderately but significantly so, were found in Type 1 diabetes patients in all four CD4+ subsets.

CDR1 and CDR2 from the germline V gene are MDHEN and SYDVKM. CDR3 length: 14 residues. Trimming at V came to 5 bases and at J to 6 bases, leaving 9 bases not matched to a gene. Expressed TCRB transcripts were sequenced because the isolated RNA had all been reverse transcribed beforehand. Clones were sequenced by immunoSEQ multiplex PCR, and TCRdb holds only the in-frame ones, with some missing. The repertoire holds a few hundred thousand clones, with about 15% as singletons. This receptor was identified in a young man with type 1 diabetes. The rearrangement joins TRBV28 to TRBJ2-7; the match to TRBD1 covers 8 bases. Sequencing was carried out using naive CD4+ T cells from blood. CDR3 loop: CASSPGQGASEQYF. As DNA, the CDR3 is TGTGCCAGCAGTCCCGGACAGGGAGCGAGCGAGCAGTACTTC.